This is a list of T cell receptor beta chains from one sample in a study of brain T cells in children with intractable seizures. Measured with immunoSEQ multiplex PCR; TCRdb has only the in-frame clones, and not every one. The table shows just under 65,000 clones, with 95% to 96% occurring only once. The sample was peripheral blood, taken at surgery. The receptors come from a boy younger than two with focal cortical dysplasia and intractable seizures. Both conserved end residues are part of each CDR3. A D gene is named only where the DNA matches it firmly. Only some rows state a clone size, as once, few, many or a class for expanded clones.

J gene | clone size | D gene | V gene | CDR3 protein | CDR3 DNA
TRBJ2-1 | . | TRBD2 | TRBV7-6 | CASSLVVAGAYNEQFF | TGTGCCAGCAGCTTAGTGGTAGCGGGAGCATACAATGAGCAGTTCTTC
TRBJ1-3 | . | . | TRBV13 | CASSLSREHSGNTIYF | TGTGCCAGCAGCTTATCGCGGGAACACTCTGGAAACACCATATATTTT
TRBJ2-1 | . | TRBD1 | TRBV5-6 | CASSLVGQGETEQFF | TGTGCCAGCAGCTTGGTCGGACAGGGGGAAACTGAGCAGTTCTTC
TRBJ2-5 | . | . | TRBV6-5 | CASSSEGPQSQETQYF | TGTGCCAGCAGTTCGGAAGGGCCCCAATCCCAAGAGACCCAGTACTTC
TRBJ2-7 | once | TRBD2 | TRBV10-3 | CAISEAGGSYEQYF | TGTGCCATCAGTGAGGCGGGGGGCTCCTACGAGCAGTACTTC
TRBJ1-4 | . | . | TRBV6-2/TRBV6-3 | CASSPEGVVNEKLFF | TGTGCCAGCAGCCCCGAGGGGGTGGTGAATGAAAAACTGTTTTTT
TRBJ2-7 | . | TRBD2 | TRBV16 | CASSQHQRGRGSYEQYF | TGTGCCAGCAGCCAACACCAGCGGGGGCGGGGGTCTTACGAGCAGTACTTC
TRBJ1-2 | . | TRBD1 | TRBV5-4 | CASSLGDSYGYTF | TGTGCCAGCAGCTTGGGGGACAGCTATGGCTACACCTTC
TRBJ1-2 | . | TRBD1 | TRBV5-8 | CASSIRTGTGGFGYTF | TGTGCCAGCAGCATCAGAACCGGGACAGGGGGCTTTGGCTACACCTTC
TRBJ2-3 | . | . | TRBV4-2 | CASSSRLEGITDTQYF | TGTGCCAGCAGCTCGCGACTGGAGGGGATAACAGATACGCAGTATTTT
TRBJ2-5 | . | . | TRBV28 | CAKIRGGSQETQYF | TGTGCCAAGATTCGAGGGGGGTCCCAAGAGACCCAGTACTTC
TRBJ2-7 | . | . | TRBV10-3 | CAISESREHSYEQYF | TGTGCCATCAGTGAGTCCCGCGAACACTCCTACGAGCAGTACTTC
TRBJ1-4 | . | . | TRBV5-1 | CASSLAFGQSHEKLFF | TGCGCCAGCAGCTTGGCTTTTGGGCAGAGTCATGAAAAACTGTTTTTT
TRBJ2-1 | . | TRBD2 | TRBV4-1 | CASSQVPTSGDSNEQFF | TGCGCCAGCAGCCAAGTCCCTACTAGCGGGGACAGCAATGAGCAGTTCTTC
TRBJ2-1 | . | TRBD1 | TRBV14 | CASSPGTGGIYNEQFF | TGTGCCAGCAGCCCTGGGACAGGGGGCATATACAATGAGCAGTTCTTC
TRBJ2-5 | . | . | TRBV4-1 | CASSQVPGETQYF | TGCGCCAGCAGCCAGGTCCCTGGGGAGACCCAGTACTTC
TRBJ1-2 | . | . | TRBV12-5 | CASGLVLLGDAAYGYTF | TGTGCTAGTGGTTTGGTACTACTGGGGGACGCCGCATATGGCTACACCTTC
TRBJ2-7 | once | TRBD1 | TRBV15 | CATSKDRRYEQYF | TGTGCCACCAGCAAGGACAGGCGGTACGAGCAGTACTTC
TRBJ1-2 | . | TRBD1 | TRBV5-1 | CASSLDRGSYTF | TGCGCCAGCAGCTTGGACAGGGGAAGCTACACCTTC
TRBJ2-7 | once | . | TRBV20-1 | CSARDTYEQYF | TGCAGTGCTAGAGACACCTACGAGCAGTACTTC
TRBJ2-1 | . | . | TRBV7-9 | CASSLVTGEYNEQFF | TGTGCCAGCAGCTTAGTGACCGGGGAATACAATGAGCAGTTCTTC
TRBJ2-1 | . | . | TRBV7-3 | CASSLTGTVHEQFF | TGTGCCAGCAGCTTAACCGGGACCGTACATGAGCAGTTCTTC
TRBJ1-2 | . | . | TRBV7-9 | CASSLEANYGYTF | TGTGCCAGCAGCTTGGAGGCTAACTATGGCTACACCTTC
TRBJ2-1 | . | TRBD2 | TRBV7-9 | CASSRVGGAQYNEQFF | TGTGCCAGCAGCCGGGTCGGGGGGGCACAGTACAATGAGCAGTTCTTC
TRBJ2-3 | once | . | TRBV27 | CASSLGSTQYF | TGTGCCAGCAGTTTGGGGTCTACGCAGTATTTT
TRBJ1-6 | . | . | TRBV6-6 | CASSSSGRPNSPLHF | TGTGCCAGCAGTTCCTCGGGACGGCCGAATTCACCCCTCCACTTT
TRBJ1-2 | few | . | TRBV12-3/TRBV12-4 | CASSYLRHYGYTF | TGTGCCAGCAGTTACCTCCGCCACTATGGCTACACCTTC
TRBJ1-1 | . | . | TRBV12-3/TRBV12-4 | CASTTGRNTEAFF | TGTGCCAGCACTACAGGGAGGAACACTGAAGCTTTCTTT
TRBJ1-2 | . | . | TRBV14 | CASSQGQVYGYTF | TGTGCCAGCAGCCAAGGGCAGGTCTATGGCTACACCTTC
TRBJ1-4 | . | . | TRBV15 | CATSNGREYDEKLFF | TGTGCCACCAGTAATGGCCGGGAGTATGATGAAAAACTGTTTTTT
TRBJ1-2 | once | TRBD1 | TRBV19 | CASSIVGQVYGYTF | TGTGCCAGTAGTATAGTAGGACAGGTCTATGGCTACACCTTC
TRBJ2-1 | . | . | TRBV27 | CASSQGTSYNEQFF | TGTGCCAGCAGCCAAGGGACTTCCTACAATGAGCAGTTCTTC
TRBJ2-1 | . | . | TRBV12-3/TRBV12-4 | CASSFPGEQFF | TGTGCCAGCAGTTTTCCGGGCGAGCAGTTCTTC
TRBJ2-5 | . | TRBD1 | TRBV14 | CASRTGGAETQYF | TGTGCCAGCCGAACAGGGGGCGCGGAGACCCAGTACTTC
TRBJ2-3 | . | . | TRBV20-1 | CSARVDTQYF | TGCAGTGCTAGGGTAGATACGCAGTATTTT
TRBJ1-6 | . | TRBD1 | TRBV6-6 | CASSPDRVGSPLHF | TGTGCCAGCAGTCCAGACAGGGTTGGATCACCCCTCCACTTT
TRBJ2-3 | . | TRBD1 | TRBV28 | CASSSTGVGTDTQYF | TGTGCCAGCAGTTCGACAGGGGTTGGCACAGATACGCAGTATTTT
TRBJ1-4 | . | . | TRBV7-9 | CASTRDQGRGEKLFF | TGTGCCAGCACCCGCGACCAGGGAAGAGGAGAAAAACTGTTTTTT
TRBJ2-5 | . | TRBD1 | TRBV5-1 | CASSFRTGRIQETQYF | TGCGCCAGCAGCTTTAGGACAGGGAGGATCCAAGAGACCCAGTACTTC
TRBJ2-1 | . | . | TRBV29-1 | CSVEGTAGINEQFF | TGCAGCGTTGAAGGGACAGCGGGAATTAATGAGCAGTTCTTC
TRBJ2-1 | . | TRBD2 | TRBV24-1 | CATSEKPSGRINEQFF | TGTGCCACCAGTGAGAAACCTAGCGGGAGGATCAATGAGCAGTTCTTC
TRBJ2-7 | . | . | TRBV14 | CASSQESGYEQYF | TGTGCCAGCAGCCAAGAAAGTGGCTACGAGCAGTACTTC
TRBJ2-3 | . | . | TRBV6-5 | CASSYSHGPDTQYF | TGTGCCAGCAGTTACTCACACGGTCCAGATACGCAGTATTTT
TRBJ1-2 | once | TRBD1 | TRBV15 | CATSGFQGAILGGYGYTF | TGTGCCACCAGCGGCTTTCAGGGGGCCATATTAGGGGGCTATGGCTACACCTTC
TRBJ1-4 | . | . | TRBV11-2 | CASSWRGSTNEKLFF | TGTGCCAGCAGCTGGAGGGGGTCGACTAATGAAAAACTGTTTTTT
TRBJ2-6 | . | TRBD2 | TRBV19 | CASAGLAPVSGANVLTF | TGTGCCAGTGCCGGACTAGCTCCCGTGAGTGGGGCCAACGTCCTGACTTTC
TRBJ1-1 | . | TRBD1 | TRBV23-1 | CASSQSPGTGEAFF | TGCGCCAGCAGTCAATCGCCCGGGACAGGGGAAGCTTTCTTT
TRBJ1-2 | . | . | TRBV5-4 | CASSFRGGNYGYTF | TGTGCCAGCAGCTTTAGAGGGGGAAACTATGGCTACACCTTC
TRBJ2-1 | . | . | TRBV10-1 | CASSESLWADNNEQFF | TGCGCCAGCAGTGAGTCGCTTTGGGCAGACAACAATGAGCAGTTCTTC
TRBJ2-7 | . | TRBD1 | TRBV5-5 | CASRLETGSSYEQYF | TGTGCCAGCAGATTGGAGACAGGGAGCTCCTACGAGCAGTACTTC
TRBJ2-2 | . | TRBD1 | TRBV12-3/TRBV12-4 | CASSSTGDGELFF | TGTGCCAGCAGTTCTACAGGGGACGGGGAGCTGTTTTTT
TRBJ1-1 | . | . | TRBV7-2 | CASSLGGTSNTEAFF | TGTGCCAGCAGCTTAGGTGGGACATCCAACACTGAAGCTTTCTTT
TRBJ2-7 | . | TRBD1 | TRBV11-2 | CASSHLRDRGREQYF | TGTGCCAGCAGCCACCTCCGGGACAGGGGCCGCGAGCAGTACTTC
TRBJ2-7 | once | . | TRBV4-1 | CASSRGTQAYEQYF | TGCGCCAGCAGCCGCGGGACACAAGCCTACGAGCAGTACTTC
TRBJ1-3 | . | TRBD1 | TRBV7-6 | CASTPAGGGQGSAAIYF | TGTGCCAGCACCCCAGCCGGAGGGGGACAGGGCTCCGCAGCCATATATTTT
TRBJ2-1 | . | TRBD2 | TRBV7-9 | CASSLDLGLATNEQFF | TGTGCCAGCAGCTTAGATTTGGGACTAGCGACAAATGAGCAGTTCTTC
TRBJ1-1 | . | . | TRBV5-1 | CASSLRANTEAFF | TGCGCCAGCAGCTTGCGGGCGAACACTGAAGCTTTCTTT
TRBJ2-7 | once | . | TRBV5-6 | CASSLFGSIYEQYF | TGTGCCAGCAGCTTGTTTGGCTCTATCTACGAGCAGTACTTC
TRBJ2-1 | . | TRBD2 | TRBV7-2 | CASELGLALYNEQFF | TGTGCCAGTGAACTAGGACTAGCGTTATACAATGAGCAGTTCTTC
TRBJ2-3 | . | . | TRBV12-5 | CASVRGNTDTQYF | TGTGCTAGTGTAAGGGGTAACACAGATACGCAGTATTTT